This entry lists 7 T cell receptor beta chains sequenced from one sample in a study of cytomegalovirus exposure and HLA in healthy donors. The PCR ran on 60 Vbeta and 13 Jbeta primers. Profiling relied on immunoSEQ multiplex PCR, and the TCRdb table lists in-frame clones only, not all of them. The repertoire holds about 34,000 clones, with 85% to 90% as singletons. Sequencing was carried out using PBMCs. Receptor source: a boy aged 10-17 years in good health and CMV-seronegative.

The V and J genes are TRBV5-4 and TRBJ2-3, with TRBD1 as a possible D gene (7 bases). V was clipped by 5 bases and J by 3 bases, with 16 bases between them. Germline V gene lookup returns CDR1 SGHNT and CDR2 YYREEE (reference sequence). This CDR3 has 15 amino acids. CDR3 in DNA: TGTGCCAGCAGACAGACAGGGAGGCGAACAGATACGCAGTATTTT. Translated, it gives CASRQTGRRTDTQYF.

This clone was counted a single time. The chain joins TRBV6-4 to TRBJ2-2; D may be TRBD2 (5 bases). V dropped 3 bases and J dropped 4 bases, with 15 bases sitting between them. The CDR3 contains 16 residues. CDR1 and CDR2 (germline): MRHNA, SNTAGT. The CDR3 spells CASSEKGSEGTGELFF. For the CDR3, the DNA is TGTGCCAGCAGTGAAAAAGGGTCCGAGGGCACCGGGGAGCTGTTTTTT.

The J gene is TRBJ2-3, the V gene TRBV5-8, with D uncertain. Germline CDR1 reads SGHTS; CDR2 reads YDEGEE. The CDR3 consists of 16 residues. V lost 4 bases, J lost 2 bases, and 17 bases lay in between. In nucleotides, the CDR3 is TGTGCCAGCAGCCCTAGACTGGCCCGGTACACAGATACGCAGTATTTT. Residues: CASSPRLARYTDTQYF. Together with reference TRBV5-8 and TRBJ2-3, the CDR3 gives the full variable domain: EAGVTQSPTHLIKTRGQQATLRCSPISGHTSVYWYQQALGLGLQFLLWYDEGEERNRGNFPPRFSGRQFPNYSSELNVNALELEDSALYLCASSPRLARYTDTQYFGPGTRLTVL.

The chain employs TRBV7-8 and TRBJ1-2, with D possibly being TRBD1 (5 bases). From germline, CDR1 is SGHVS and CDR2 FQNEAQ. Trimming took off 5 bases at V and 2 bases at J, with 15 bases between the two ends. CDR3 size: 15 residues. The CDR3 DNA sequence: TGTGCCAGCAGCCCCGACCGGACAAACAACTATGGCTACACCTTC. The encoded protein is CASSPDRTNNYGYTF.

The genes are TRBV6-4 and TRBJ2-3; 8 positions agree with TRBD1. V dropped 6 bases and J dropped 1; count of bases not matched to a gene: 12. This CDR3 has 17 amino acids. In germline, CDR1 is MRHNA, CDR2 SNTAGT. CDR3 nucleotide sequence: TGTGCCAGCAGCGATTCACCTTCGACAGGGGGCACAGATACGCAGTATTTT. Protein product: CASSDSPSTGGTDTQYF.

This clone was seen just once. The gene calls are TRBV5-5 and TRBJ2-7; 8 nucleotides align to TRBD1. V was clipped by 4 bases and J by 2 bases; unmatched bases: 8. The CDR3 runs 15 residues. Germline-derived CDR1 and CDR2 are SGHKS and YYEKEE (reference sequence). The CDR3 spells CASSPGQGVPYEQYF. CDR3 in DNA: TGTGCCAGCAGCCCTGGACAGGGAGTTCCCTACGAGCAGTACTTC.

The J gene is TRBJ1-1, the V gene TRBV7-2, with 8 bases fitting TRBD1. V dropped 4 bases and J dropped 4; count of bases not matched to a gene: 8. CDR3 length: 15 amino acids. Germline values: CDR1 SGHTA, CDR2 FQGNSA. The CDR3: CASSSRQGMSTEAFF. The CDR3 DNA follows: TGTGCCAGCAGCTCAAGACAGGGGATGAGCACTGAAGCTTTCTTT.